This T cell receptor beta chain was documented in a study of blood T cell repertoires in COVID-19 (dated by TCRdb to 2019 to 2021). Notes on the research overall: Samples covering the acute and convalescent phases of COVID-19 were provided by collaborators in the United States, Italy and Spain. Deeply sampled blood TCRbeta repertoires from subjects exposed to, actively infected with, or recovered from COVID-19 were included in the dataset. A de-identified subject ID, COVID-19 status, age in years and sex were almost always included in the sample metadata. Where available, HLA class I and class II types were taken from metadata supplied by the sample provider and were not determined by assay-based typing. A freely available public database, intended as a resource for researchers studying the immune response to SARS-CoV-2, is where the repertoires were released. The material from the prospective study consisted of cDNA or gDNA derived from T cells, B-cell-depleted T cells, or PBMCs. The samples were drawn from the first 160 participants of the ongoing ImmuneRACE study and from 1,254 subjects provided by 6 global collaborators. Study-wide findings and limitations: How much clinical and demographic metadata was included differed by source and by participant, and the metadata was provided uncurated.

TCRbeta CDR3 regions were amplified from genomic DNA by means of the immunoSEQ Assay, a bias-controlled multiplex PCR. Turning to the authors' computational methods: The number of nucleated cells in each sample was estimated by amplification of reference gene primers within the assay. To quantify the absolute abundance of each unique TCRbeta CDR3 rearrangement, sequence reads were collapsed and filtered. For each sample, productive Simpson clonality was calculated by taking the square root of Simpson's diversity index across productive rearrangements. In its TCRdb copy, this immuneACCESS table keeps in-frame sequences only and misses some clones. Where compared with another copy, unresolved V genes explain less than half of these, and the others have no known cause. Clone size and the V and J calls come from that table; the DNA yielded D and trimming. The sample table records around 67,000 clones; around 87% of these occur just once. The ten largest clonotypes hold approximately 8.3% of the sample.

On this clone: The antigen this receptor binds is unknown. No base quality information exists; no much larger clone differs at one position.

Compared with germline, V lacks 5 bases and J lacks 0 bases; bases without a gene match: 8. Including the terminal cysteine and phenylalanine, the CDR3 comprises 18 residues. Only the CDR3 portion is preserved as DNA: 54 bases, with reading frame beginning at the first base. The germline V gene (reference sequence) provides CDR1 LNHDA and CDR2 SQIVND. Collaborating institutions collected whole blood in K2EDTA tubes following their own protocols. For TCRbeta analysis, collaborators shipped samples in one of three forms: frozen whole blood, isolated PBMCs, or DNA extracted from either of those sample types.

This chain is built from TRBV19 and TRBJ2-5, and 14 junction bases match TRBD2. Sequenced input: peripheral blood. This clonotype originated in a man over 45 with active COVID-19. The nucleotide sequence reads TGTGCCAGTAGTTACTCTCGGACTAGCGGGGGGTACCAAGAGACCCAGTACTTC. Protein translation: CASSYSRTSGGYQETQYF.